This entry lists 25 T cell receptor beta chains sequenced from one sample in a study of T cells in Graves' hyperthyroidism and ophthalmopathy. TCR beta CDR3 regions were amplified from RNA transcripts. The HTBI primer set drove a first-round RT-PCR of the TCR CDR3. Each CDR3 protein gets one entry after TCRdb re-called the multiplex PCR reads with MiXCR. The sample shows around 600,000 distinct CDR3 sequences, more than 14% of them seen only once. Source material: blood. These receptors were collected from a woman in her forties or fifties with Graves' ophthalmopathy.

In this sample, this clonotype turned up many times. The chain links TRBV10-3 to TRBJ1-2; 12 bases line up with TRBD1. Germline lookup yields CDR1 ENHRY and CDR2 SYGVKD. Unmatched junction bases numbered 7, after V lost 8 bases and J lost 3 bases. This CDR3 has 15 amino acids. CDR3 region: CAIPGQGAPDYGYTF. CDR3 coding DNA: TGTGCCATCCCGGGACAGGGGGCGCCGGACTATGGCTACACCTTC.

This clonotype was recorded a few times. This chain links TRBV7-2 with TRBJ2-1, with 8 bases identical to TRBD1. The germline V gene encodes CDR1 SGHTA and CDR2 FQGNSA. This CDR3 spans 20 amino acids. V shed 5 bases and J 5 bases; nucleotides not matched to a gene: 23. The CDR3 DNA reads TGTGCCAGCAGCGCGAGACGAACCACCCGCCGGGACAGGCAACACAATGAGCAGTTCTTC. The encoded protein is CASSARRTTRRDRQHNEQFF. Drawing the rest from reference TRBV7-2 and TRBJ2-1, the complete variable domain is GAGVSQSPSNKVTEKGKDVELRCDPISGHTALYWYRQSLGQGLEFLIYFQGNSAPDKSGLPSDRFSAERTGGSVSTLTIQRTQQEDSAVYLCASSARRTTRRDRQHNEQFFGPGTRLTVL.

This clonotype has ten or more counts. The rearrangement links TRBV28 to TRBJ1-5, with 7 bases fitting TRBD1. CDR1 MDHEN and CDR2 SYDVKM come from the germline V gene. Trimming cost V 7 bases and J 0 bases; bases outside gene matches: 12. The CDR3 is 17 amino acids. The CDR3 loop is CASTRRDSIYSNQPQHF. CDR3 DNA: TGTGCCAGCACCCGTCGGGACAGTATCTATAGCAATCAGCCCCAGCATTTT.

There are a few counts of this clonotype. The chain recombines TRBV6-2 or TRBV6-3 with TRBJ2-5, with a possible D match to TRBD2 (5 bases). The CDR3 is 12 amino acids. V was cut by 7 bases and J by 7 bases, with 13 bases left in between. The V gene's germline CDR1 is MNHEY and CDR2 SVGEGT. The CDR3 DNA reads as TGTGCCAGCATGGACTGGGCGGTGACCCAGTACTTC. Encoded protein: CASMDWAVTQYF.

This clonotype was found a few times. The chain joins TRBV25-1 to TRBJ2-3; 7 bases are shared with TRBD1. The CDR3 sequence is 13 residues long. With V trimmed by 8 bases and J by 4 bases, 6 bases remained unmatched. Germline V lookup: CDR1 MGHDK, CDR2 SYGVNS. CDR3 residues: CASQQGKPDTQYF. In DNA form, the CDR3 reads TGTGCCAGCCAACAGGGGAAGCCAGATACGCAGTATTTT. The full variable domain, in which reference TRBV25-1 and TRBJ2-3 provide the parts outside the CDR3, is EADIYQTPRYLVIGTGKKITLECSQTMGHDKMYWYQQDPGMELHLIHYSYGVNSTEKGDLSSESTVSRIRTEHFPLTLESARPSHTSQYLCASQQGKPDTQYFGPGTRLTVL.

V is TRBV20-1 and J is TRBJ1-6; D not certain. This CDR3 region has 13 residues. Germline V lookup: CDR1 DFQATT, CDR2 SNEGSKA (reference sequence). The V and J ends lost 0 bases and 6 bases respectively, with 6 bases between them. CDR3 coding DNA: TGCAGTGCTAGAGACGCACCTAATTCACCCCTCCACTTT. Protein product: CSARDAPNSPLHF.

CDR3 sequence (DNA): TGTGCCAGCAGTATAACAGGGGTCGGAGAAAAACTGTTTTTT. Its protein product is CASSITGVGEKLFF. This sequence joins TRBV28 and TRBJ1-4, with 7 bases matching TRBD1. The CDR3 has 14 residues. The trim removed 5 bases at V and 8 bases at J, leaving 8 bases unmatched. Germline V lookup: CDR1 MDHEN, CDR2 SYDVKM. Complete variable domain (other parts from reference TRBV28 and TRBJ1-4): DVKVTQSSRYLVKRTGEKVFLECVQDMDHENMFWYRQDPGLGLRLIYFSYDVKMKEKGDIPEGYSVSREKKERFSLILESASTNQTSMYLCASSITGVGEKLFFGSGTQLSVL.

This clonotype appeared many times. The gene calls are TRBV12-3 or TRBV12-4 and TRBJ2-6; TRBD1 agrees at 8 bases. The CDR3 totals 14 residues. V trimming: 8 bases; J trimming: 5 bases; junction bases outside the gene matches: 5. CDR3 sequence reads: CASLDRGRANVLTF. The CDR3 DNA follows: TGTGCCAGCCTTGACAGGGGTAGGGCCAACGTCCTGACTTTC.

V is TRBV5-5 and J is TRBJ1-1; D not resolved. CDR1 SGHKS and CDR2 YYEKEE come from the germline V gene (reference sequence). V lost 4 bases to trimming and J lost 3 bases, with 10 bases between them. The CDR3 contains 13 residues. The CDR3 DNA reads TGTGCCAGCAGCCAACACGGCGACACTGAAGCTTTCTTT. Its translation: CASSQHGDTEAFF.

In this sample, this clonotype turned up a few times. V gene TRBV12-3 or TRBV12-4 combines with J gene TRBJ1-2; possibly TRBD1 for D (6 bases). The CDR3 loop spans 15 amino acids. V was trimmed by 2 bases and J by 4 bases, leaving 14 bases between them. As DNA, the CDR3 is TGTGCCAGCAGTTTACGGGGGGCCCGTCGCTATGGCTACACCTTC. Translation gives CASSLRGARRYGYTF.

A remark on this clonotype: This may stem from a read error, because a much larger clone lies one nucleotide away. The chain joins TRBV11-2 to TRBJ1-4; a possible D gene is TRBD1 (5 bases). CDR1 SGHAT and CDR2 FQNNGV come from the germline V gene. The CDR3 loop spans 15 amino acids. CDR3: CASSHRGATNKKLFF. In nucleotides, the CDR3 is TGTGCCAGCAGCCACCGTGGGGCAACTAATAAAAAACTGTTTTTT.

V gene TRBV20-1 combines with J gene TRBJ2-1; possibly TRBD2 for D (6 bases). CDR3 size: 11 residues. Trimming cost V 3 bases and J 9 bases, with 9 bases left between them. Germline V gives CDR1 DFQATT, CDR2 SNEGSKA (reference sequence). The CDR3 DNA reads TGCAGTGCTAGCGGGAGTGGTGAGCAGTTCTTC. Protein product: CSASGSGEQFF.

This clonotype was counted many times. The CDR3 protein is CASSLGTGNEQFF. For the CDR3, the DNA is TGTGCCAGCAGCTTAGGGACAGGCAATGAGCAGTTCTTC. The chain joins TRBV7-3 to TRBJ2-1, with 8 bases lining up with TRBD1. V was clipped by 2 bases and J by 6 bases; unmatched bases: 0. The CDR3 totals 13 residues. From germline, CDR1 is SGHTA and CDR2 FQGTGA.

At least ten counts were recorded for this clonotype. The chain joins TRBV11-2 to TRBJ1-4; D might be TRBD1 (6 bases). Germline CDR1 and CDR2: SGHAT and FQNNGV. The CDR3 contains 15 residues. V was clipped by 1 base and J by 7 bases, with 13 bases between them. The CDR3 protein is CASSLGDRSGEKLFF. The CDR3 DNA sequence: TGTGCCAGCAGCTTAGGCGACAGGAGCGGTGAAAAACTGTTTTTT.

This chain joins TRBV9 and TRBJ2-1; TRBD2 agrees at 8 bases. From germline, CDR1 is SGDLS and CDR2 YYNGEE. This CDR3 is 20 amino acids long. V was pared by 4 bases and J by 0 bases, with 18 bases of the junction left unmatched. The CDR3 is CASSPSISLAGGSSYNEQFF. The DNA of the CDR3 is TGTGCCAGCAGCCCCTCCATCTCTCTAGCGGGTGGGAGCTCCTACAATGAGCAGTTCTTC.

Turning to this clonotype: Since a much larger clone is just one base distant, this may be a read error. J is TRBJ2-3 and V is TRBV20-1; the D gene is possibly TRBD2 (6 bases). The CDR3 is 19 residues long. The V gene's germline CDR1 is DFQATT and CDR2 SNEGSKA (reference sequence). V gave up 2 bases and J gave up 0 bases, with 24 bases separating them. CDR3 sequence (DNA): TGCAGTGCTAGATTTTCGGGGAAGGAGGGCCCATTTAGCACAGATACGCAGTATTTT. Translating it yields CSARFSGKEGPFSTDTQYF.

This clonotype appeared many times. The rearrangement links TRBV6-5 to TRBJ2-7; a weak D match, TRBD2 (5 bases). The CDR3 runs 14 residues. Trimming stripped 3 bases from V and 2 bases from J, with 11 bases between. Germline V CDR1 and CDR2: MNHEY, SVGAGI. The DNA of the CDR3 is TGTGCCAGCAGTTATCCCGGGGTCCCCTACGAGCAGTACTTC. This translates into CASSYPGVPYEQYF.

The sample holds many counts of this clonotype. One end of the junction does not line up with germline, which may come from a read error. The genes are TRBV30 and TRBJ1-2, with D tentatively TRBD1 (6 bases). The germline CDR1 and CDR2 sequences are GTSNPN and SVGIG (reference sequence). The CDR3 is made up of 12 amino acids. The DNA for the CDR3 is TGTGCCGGGAGGGCCAGGGGCTATGGCTACACCTTC. Translation gives CAGRARGYGYTF.

On this clonotype itself: Just one base apart from a much larger clone, this may be a read error. The V gene is TRBV28, the J gene TRBJ2-7; D could derive from TRBD1 or TRBD2 (6 bases each). The V gene lost 8 bases and the J gene lost 0 bases, with 14 bases spanning the gap. CDR1 is MDHEN and CDR2 is SYDVKM in the germline V gene. The CDR3 extends over 14 amino acids. Here the CDR3 reads CASARGQPSYEQYF. The CDR3 nucleotides are TGTGCCAGCGCCCGGGGGCAGCCCTCCTACGAGCAGTACTTC.

This clonotype was observed at least ten times. The rearrangement uses TRBV30 and TRBJ2-5, with D maybe TRBD2 (6 bases). Deletions cut 4 bases from V and 7 bases from J, with 16 bases between. CDR3 size: 13 residues. Germline-derived CDR1 and CDR2 are GTSNPN and SVGIG (reference sequence). The CDR3 loop reads CAWIGTRRGTQYF. In DNA form, the CDR3 reads TGTGCCTGGATAGGGACCAGGCGGGGGACCCAGTACTTC.

This clonotype was seen many times. The DNA for the CDR3 is TGTGCCAGCACCAGAGGTCAGGGACTCTCCTACGAGCAGTACTTC. It translates to CASTRGQGLSYEQYF. The chain recombines TRBV7-9 with TRBJ2-7; D possibly corresponds to TRBD2 (6 bases). The germline V gene has CDR1 SEHNR and CDR2 FQNEAQ (reference sequence). The CDR3 spans 15 residues. V dropped 7 bases and J dropped 0 bases, with 16 bases sitting between them.

This sequence joins TRBV5-5 and TRBJ1-2; D is unclear. Germline V gene sequence: CDR1 SGHKS, CDR2 YYEKEE (reference sequence). The length of the CDR3 is 14 residues. The V gene lost 4 bases and the J gene lost 2 bases, with 12 bases spanning the gap. DNA of the CDR3: TGTGCCAGCAGCCCTTCGTTGGGGAACTATGGCTACACCTTC. It is translated as CASSPSLGNYGYTF.

This chain joins TRBV6-2 or TRBV6-3 and TRBJ2-7, with D possibly matching TRBD2 (7 bases). CDR1 is MNHEY, CDR2 SVGEGT, per germline. CDR3 length equals 17 residues. Deletions cut 2 bases from V and 3 bases from J, with 20 bases between. CDR3 nucleotide sequence: TGTGCCAGCAGTTACAATAAGGGGGGGAAAGGGTACTACGAGCAGTACTTC. Amino acid sequence: CASSYNKGGKGYYEQYF.

This clonotype was observed many times. V gene TRBV18 combines with J gene TRBJ2-5, with 8 bases identical to TRBD2. In germline, CDR1 is KGHSH, CDR2 LQKENI. The ends lost 3 bases at V and 5 bases at J; junction bases unmatched: 11. The CDR3 extends over 16 amino acids. The CDR3 nucleotides are TGTGCCAGCTCACCTACGACGGGAGGGCCGGTTGAGACCCAGTACTTC. Its translation: CASSPTTGGPVETQYF.

This clonotype has only a few counts. The chain uses TRBV20-1 and TRBJ2-7, with TRBD1 matching 9 bases. Trimming cost V 3 bases and J 3 bases; bases outside gene matches: 9. The germline gives CDR1 DFQATT, CDR2 SNEGSKA (reference sequence). The CDR3 contains 15 residues. The CDR3 loop is CSARVPGQGFYEQYF. The CDR3 DNA sequence: TGCAGTGCTAGGGTACCGGGACAGGGTTTCTACGAGCAGTACTTC.